The subject of this entry is one TCR beta chain. Its target is unknown. The V gene end was trimmed by 3 bases and the J gene end by 5 bases; junction bases not matched to a gene: 9. The CDR3 spans 16 residues. Germline V gene lookup returns CDR1 SGHNT and CDR2 YENEEA. The data originate from a study of T cells in localized non-small cell lung cancer. Study outcomes and limitations: Higher adjacent-lung clonality was associated with shorter survival.

Adjacent lung samples, free of atypia, were obtained at least 2 cm from the tumor margin. Profiling relied on immunoSEQ multiplex PCR, and the TCRdb table lists in-frame clones only, not all of them. The sample consists of around 1,000 clones, roughly 25% of them appearing once. The sequenced sample was normal lung tissue next to the tumor, obtained before any cancer treatment. This clonotype originated in a female donor at least 60 years old with stage I lung adenocarcinoma. The chain combines TRBV11-3 with TRBJ2-3, with 9 bases lining up with TRBD2. The CDR3 coding sequence is TGTGCCAGCAGCTTGGGAGGTAGCGGGAGAGGAGATACGCAGTATTTT. It translates to CASSLGGSGRGDTQYF.